This T cell receptor beta chain is drawn from a study of shared clonotypes between healthy human individuals (dated by TCRdb to the early 2020s). In terms of the full investigation: A few men and a couple of women, aged 18 to 49 years, made up the cohort. The study deeply sequenced blood TCR repertoires of five healthy adults to estimate repertoire size and the extent of clonotype sharing between individuals. Different laboratories and diverse techniques were used to prepare libraries and sequence TCR repertoires, to increase sequencing depth and limit assay-specific biases. For each donor, CD4 naive and CD4 memory were each given three plates, CD8 naive was given two plates, and CD8 memory was given one plate. Between about 0.85 and 9.5 billion PBMCs per donor were obtained by leukapheresis. Study-wide findings and limitations: Pairwise subsampling indicated that sequencing depth was expected to affect the degree of clonotype sharing among donors. Compared with non-shared clonotypes, the clonotypes found in all four sorted-subset donors had higher generation probabilities. Larger estimated clonotype richness was generally found for naive subsets than for memory subsets. Sharing across a handful of donors was observed for roughly 5.4% of naive CD4, about 4% of naive CD8, 2.3% of memory CD4, and about 0.4% of memory CD8 clonotypes. The small number of donors limited the genetic and exposure-history diversity represented. Incomplete sequencing was indicated by rarefaction of sorted-subset datasets, despite the large sequencing depth. Sampling was restricted to blood, and TCR repertoires in tissue are likely to differ from TCR repertoires in blood.

Donors were healthy HIV-negative adults with no recently reported acute infections or vaccinations. Only Caucasian adults living in Nashville, Tennessee, USA were represented among the donors. CD4+ T cells were enriched by magnetic negative selection, after which naive cells were positively selected on CD45RA and the negative fraction was taken as the memory subset. Blood was collected by leukapheresis, and PBMCs were isolated by Ficoll-Histopaque density gradient centrifugation and then cryopreserved in liquid nitrogen vapor phase. Purity and quantity of every magnetically sorted T cell population were checked by analytical flow cytometry. Genomic DNA was isolated from each sorted fraction and quantified by UV absorbance on a Nanodrop 2000c. This clone was detected only a few times. It has no known antigen specificity. It has no much larger one-base neighbor in the sample; base qualities were not kept.

There are 15 amino acids in the CDR3, from cysteine to phenylalanine inclusive. Only the CDR3 DNA stays, 45 bases, in frame from base 1. Trimmed from V: 3 bases; trimmed from J: 9 bases; junction bases lacking a gene match: 12. Looking up the germline V gene yields CDR1 SGHRS and CDR2 YFSETQ. Using the deep immunoSEQ assay, TCR CDR3 regions were amplified from genomic DNA by multiplex PCR. Extracted genomic DNA from each cell subset was spread evenly across all wells of several immunoSEQ 96-well plates, with each plate serving as a replicate. Each replicate PCR for sorted subsets received around 0.2 ug genomic DNA, equal to tens of thousands of T cell genomes. The purified libraries were quantified using a Qubit 3.0 fluorometer, sized with a Bioanalyzer 2100, and then quantified again using the KAPA Library Quantification kit. Every immunoSEQ 96-well plate was sequenced on a dedicated single-read 150-cycle Illumina NextSeq 550 flow cell. Concerning the study's data processing: The immunoSEQ output contained only junctional sequences without quality scores, so filtering could not match that applied to full-length reads. To assign V/J genes and CDR3, sequences were annotated using PyIR, a Python wrapper for IgBLAST v1.9, with IMGT germline references. Reads were filtered out if the reads had weak V/J assignments (E-value above 1e-6), no CDR3, stop codons, out-of-frame junctions, or ambiguous translated residues. A V3J clonotype was defined by an identical inferred V gene, J gene, and CDR3 amino acid sequence. To compute the percentage overlap between repertoires, the number of shared unique clonotypes was divided by the size of the smaller repertoire. Repertoire richness was assessed with RTK rarefaction, the Chao1 estimator, and Recon v2.1 estimates of unobserved clonotypes. Generation probabilities for all TCRbeta clonotypes obtained by the gDNA method from several donors were computed using OLGA. TCRdb retrieved this table from immuneACCESS and kept in-frame rearrangements only. Not all clones are present; in checked studies, unresolved V genes account for under half, and no reason is known for the remainder. The V and J calls and clone size are taken from that table; D and trimming were inferred from the DNA. The sample table holds 300,000 to 350,000 clones, of which 73% were seen once. In total, the top ten clones hold 8% to 13% of the sample.

The TCR comes from a young man in good health. Sequenced input: memory CD4+ T cells sorted from blood. The label giving this sample's cell subset or site can be read as: CD45RA-negative fraction. This chain joins TRBV5-1 to TRBJ2-1, and 7 junctional nucleotides match TRBD1. The CDR3 protein sequence reads: CASSSLGGESVEQFF. The DNA is TGCGCCAGCAGCTCCCTAGGGGGCGAAAGTGTTGAGCAGTTCTTC.